This T cell receptor beta chain was recovered during a study of graft-versus-host responses after intestinal transplantation. Libraries were prepared by immunoSEQ multiplex PCR; TCRdb keeps only in-frame clonotypes and omits some of them. The sample has about 12,000 clones; about 80% are singletons. The V end was cut by 3 bases, the J end by 2 bases, with 11 bases between. CDR3 length: 14 amino acids. Germline V gene lookup returns CDR1 MGHDK and CDR2 SYGVNS. Processing released intraepithelial and lamina propria lymphocytes from the graft tissue. The source is a human patient who received an intestinal transplant, so some T cells may come from the graft donor. The sequencing here drew on ileum tissue, taken around 140 days after intestinal transplantation. This chain connects TRBV25-1 to TRBJ2-7; maybe TRBD2 (6 bases). For the CDR3, the DNA is TGTGCCAGCAGTGACTGGAGGGAACCCTACGAGCAGTACTTC. Its translation is CASSDWREPYEQYF.